Each of the 10 T cell receptor beta chains below was sequenced from the same sample in a study of OX40 agonist ivuxolimab in advanced cancers. Assay used: immunoSEQ multiplex PCR; TCRdb lists only in-frame clones, some missing. This sample yields about 67,000 clones, of which about 83% are seen a single time; about 0.66% belongs to the top ten. Sequenced material: CD4+ or CD8+ T cells sorted from blood, taken in a trial of the OX40 agonist ivuxolimab. The receptors shown here come from an adult with an advanced solid tumor such as melanoma, head and neck, liver or kidney cancer.

V usage is TRBV7-3 and J usage is TRBJ2-5, with a weak D call TRBD1 (6 bases). The CDR3 length is 13 residues. Deletions cut 2 bases from V and 6 bases from J, with 10 bases between. Germline V lookup: CDR1 SGHTA, CDR2 FQGTGA. The CDR3 here is CASSLGGEKTQYF. DNA of the CDR3: TGTGCCAGCAGCTTAGGGGGCGAAAAGACCCAGTACTTC.

V usage is TRBV19 and J usage is TRBJ1-1; 7 positions agree with TRBD1. The germline gives CDR1 LNHDA, CDR2 SQIVND (reference sequence). J gave up 0 bases and V 4 bases, and 11 bases lay outside the gene matches. The CDR3 runs 17 residues. DNA of the CDR3: TGTGCCAGTAGTAGCGGAGAGGGGGCTCCCATGAACACTGAAGCTTTCTTT. Protein: CASSSGEGAPMNTEAFF.

The chain recombines TRBV6-5 with TRBJ1-1, with D unclear. V lost 7 bases and J 4 bases, leaving 10 bases between the germline ends. The germline V gene encodes CDR1 MNHEY and CDR2 SVGAGI. This CDR3 comprises 12 residues. CDR3 residues: CASTQRGTEAFF. The DNA for the CDR3 is TGTGCCAGCACTCAACGGGGCACTGAAGCTTTCTTT.

V usage is TRBV7-8 and J usage is TRBJ2-1, with D perhaps given as TRBD1 or TRBD2 (5 bases each). The germline V and J ends were trimmed by 4 bases and 5 bases, with 18 bases remaining between them. In germline, CDR1 is SGHVS, CDR2 FQNEAQ. The CDR3 loop spans 16 amino acids. The DNA for the CDR3 is TGTGCCAGCAGCTCCGAGGGGTTACTGACTCACAATGAGCAGTTCTTC. It encodes CASSSEGLLTHNEQFF.

V and J are TRBV6-6 and TRBJ1-4, with TRBD1 matching 7 bases. The CDR3 contains 16 residues. Trimming at V came to 5 bases and at J to 8 bases, leaving 14 bases not matched to a gene. Germline assignment: CDR1 MNHNY and CDR2 SVGAGI (reference sequence). The CDR3 protein is CASSGMTGSNREKLFF. The CDR3, as DNA: TGTGCCAGCAGTGGAATGACAGGGTCTAATAGGGAAAAACTGTTTTTT.

The chain carries TRBV2 and TRBJ2-7; D is unresolved. This CDR3 spans 15 amino acids. CDR1 and CDR2 from the germline V gene are SNHLY and FYNNEI. V dropped 6 bases and J dropped 0 bases, with 15 bases sitting between them. This chain's CDR3 is CASRFARGSSYEQYF. CDR3 DNA sequence: TGTGCCAGCAGATTCGCCAGAGGAAGCTCCTACGAGCAGTACTTC.

DNA for the CDR3: TGTGCCAGCAGCTTCCAGGGTGGGGAGACCCAGTACTTC. Protein sequence: CASSFQGGETQYF. The chain links TRBV7-3 to TRBJ2-5; perhaps TRBD1 as D (5 bases). There are 13 residues in the CDR3. V was pared by 3 bases and J by 5 bases, with 10 bases between. Germline V lookup: CDR1 SGHTA, CDR2 FQGTGA.

The chain's CDR3 is CASSTFRDTLYEQYF. CDR3 coding DNA: TGTGCCAGCAGTACTTTCCGGGACACCCTGTACGAGCAGTACTTC. V gene TRBV6-9 combines with J gene TRBJ2-7; weak D call: TRBD1 (6 bases). The germline gives CDR1 MNHGY, CDR2 SVAAGI. The V end lost 5 bases, the J end lost 4 bases, and 18 bases lay between the germline ends. This CDR3 spans 15 amino acids.

V is TRBV9 and J is TRBJ1-5; D unresolved. The CDR3 spans 13 residues. Trimming removed 2 bases from V and 3 bases from J, with 6 bases in between. CDR1 and CDR2 (germline): SGDLS, YYNGEE. The CDR3 nucleotides are TGTGCCAGCAGCGTCCAGGACAATCAGCCCCAGCATTTT. Translating it yields CASSVQDNQPQHF.

V gene TRBV7-2 combines with J gene TRBJ1-1; possibly TRBD1 for D (6 bases). Trimming left V 2 bases short and J 9 bases short, with 13 bases between. Germline V gene data show CDR1 as SGHTA and CDR2 as FQGNSA. The CDR3 consists of 13 residues. CDR3 in DNA: TGTGCCAGCAGCTTATTCGAACAGGGTAAAGCTTTCTTT. Amino acids: CASSLFEQGKAFF.